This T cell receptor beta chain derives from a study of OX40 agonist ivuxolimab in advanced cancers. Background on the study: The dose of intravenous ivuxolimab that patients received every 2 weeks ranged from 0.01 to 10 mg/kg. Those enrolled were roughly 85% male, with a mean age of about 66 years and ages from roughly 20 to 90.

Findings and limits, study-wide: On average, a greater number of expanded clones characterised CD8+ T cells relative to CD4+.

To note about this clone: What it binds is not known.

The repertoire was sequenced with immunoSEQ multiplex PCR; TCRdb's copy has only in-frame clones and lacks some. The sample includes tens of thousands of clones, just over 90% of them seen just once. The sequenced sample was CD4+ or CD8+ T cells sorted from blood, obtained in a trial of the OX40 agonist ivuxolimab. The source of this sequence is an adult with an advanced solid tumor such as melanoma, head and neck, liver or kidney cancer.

CDR3: CASSVGGRQENEQYF. The CDR3 bases are TGTGCCAGCAGCGTAGGGGGTCGTCAAGAAAACGAGCAGTACTTC. This chain joins TRBV9 and TRBJ2-7; D gene unclear. There are 15 residues in the CDR3. Germline V gives CDR1 SGDLS, CDR2 YYNGEE. Trimming took 0 bases from V and 5 from J, leaving 15 bases between them.